This T cell receptor (beta chain) was identified in a study of blood T cells in healthy people across ages. Next came a second PCR, run for about 7 to 12 cycles, which used a sample-barcoded 5' primer along with a J-beta primer mix. TCRdb reanalysed the 5' RACE reads using MiXCR and keeps one entry per CDR3 protein. This table has about 1.7 million distinct CDR3 sequences, 28% appearing once. The V segment lost 5 bases and the J segment 6 bases; nucleotides outside the gene matches: 12. The CDR3 consists of 16 residues. Specimen: blood. The receptor was derived from a woman in her thirties in good health. The chain uses TRBV12-3 or TRBV12-4 and TRBJ2-1; 8 bases map to TRBD1. For the CDR3, the DNA is TGTGCCAGCAGTGGGGCAGGGGGCGGTGGGGGCAATGAGCAGTTCTTC. Protein sequence: CASSGAGGGGGNEQFF.